A selection of T cell receptor beta chains follows, all from one sample in a study of shared clonotypes between healthy human individuals. Profiled with immunoSEQ multiplex PCR; TCRdb holds only in-frame clones, not every one. The sample consists of about 2.3 million clones, 85% to 95% of them appearing once. Sequences were obtained from naive CD4+ T cells from PBMCs. These TCRs come from a young man in good health. Some clones in this sample may be carry-over from other donors' samples. CDR3s include the opening cysteine and the closing phenylalanine or tryptophan. D genes are given only for firm matches. Some rows mark clone size as missing; the rest say once, few, many or name a class of expanded clone.

once | TRBD2 | TRBJ2-3 | TRBV28 | TGTGCCAGCAGTAAGGGACTAGCGGCCTCGCCCTTGGCAGATACGCAGTATTTT | CASSKGLAASPLADTQYF
- | - | TRBJ1-2 | TRBV6-5 | TGTGCCAGCAGTTACAAGAAGAACTATGGCTACACCTTC | CASSYKKNYGYTF
- | - | TRBJ2-6 | TRBV28 | TGTGCCAGCATGCGGGGCGACTCTGGGGCCAACGTCCTGACTTTC | CASMRGDSGANVLTF
- | TRBD2 | TRBJ2-7 | TRBV4-2 | TGTGCCAGCAGCCAGGGGGGGCAGCGGGAGCAGCAGTACTTC | CASSQGGQREQQYF
once | TRBD1 | TRBJ1-4 | TRBV5-5 | TGTGCCAGCAGCTTGTTTGTTCGAGGACAGGGGCAGGAAAAACTGTTTTTT | CASSLFVRGQGQEKLFF
- | - | TRBJ2-2 | TRBV19 | TGTGCCAGTAGGGACCCCGCGGGTACCGGGGAGCTGTTTTTT | CASRDPAGTGELFF
- | - | TRBJ1-2 | TRBV11-2 | TGTGCCAGCAGTCCGACAGACGCTGGCGGCTACACCTTC | CASSPTDAGGYTF
- | TRBD2 | TRBJ2-1 | TRBV5-1 | TGCGCCACCCATCAGGGAGGGACTAACAATGAGCAGTTCTTC | CATHQGGTNNEQFF
once | TRBD1 | TRBJ1-2 | TRBV18 | TGTGCCAGCTCACCCGGGACAGGGGGCGCCTATGGCTACACCTTC | CASSPGTGGAYGYTF
once | - | TRBJ2-5 | TRBV28 | TGTGCCAGCAGTTTATTAGGGCTAGCGGAGACCCAGTACTTC | CASSLLGLAETQYF
- | TRBD1 | TRBJ1-2 | TRBV4-3 | TGCGCCAGCAGCCAATCCCCCCCGGACAGGGGAGTCAACTATGGCTACACCTTC | CASSQSPPDRGVNYGYTF
- | - | TRBJ2-7 | TRBV2 | TGTGCCAGCAGTGAAGACAGAATCTACGAGCAGTACTTC | CASSEDRIYEQYF
- | - | TRBJ2-1 | TRBV6-1 | TGTGCCAGCAGTGAAGAGTCGGGGAGCTCCTACAATGAGCAGTTCTTC | CASSEESGSSYNEQFF
- | TRBD2 | TRBJ2-2 | TRBV7-2 | TGTGCCAGCAGCTTAGTGGTTCGTAGCGGGAGGAACACCGGGGAGCTGTTTTTT | CASSLVVRSGRNTGELFF
- | - | TRBJ1-1 | TRBV28 | TGTGCCAGCAGTCTCCCGGGAATCCGGGCTTTCTTT | CASSLPGIRAFF
once | - | TRBJ2-1 | TRBV18 | TGTGCCAGCTCACCGGGGATTGAGCAGTTCTTC | CASSPGIEQFF
- | TRBD1 | TRBJ2-7 | TRBV29-1 | TGCAGCGCCAAAGGGGGGACAGGGGGCTCCTACGAGCAGTACTTC | CSAKGGTGGSYEQYF
- | TRBD2 | TRBJ2-7 | TRBV7-2 | TGTGCCAGCAGCCCCCAGGGGACTAGCGGGAGTTCCTACGAGCAGTACTTC | CASSPQGTSGSSYEQYF
once | - | TRBJ2-3 | TRBV28 | TGTGCCAGCAGCTGGGACTCCACAGATACGCAGTATTTT | CASSWDSTDTQYF
- | - | TRBJ2-3 | TRBV7-9 | TGTGCCAGCAGCGCCGGTGACAGTTTTATCACAGATACGCAGTATTTT | CASSAGDSFITDTQYF
- | TRBD2 | TRBJ2-7 | TRBV11-3 | TGTGCCAGCAGCTTAGGGCGCGGGACTAGCGGCCCCAACGAGCAGTACTTC | CASSLGRGTSGPNEQYF
- | - | TRBJ2-1 | TRBV5-6 | TGTGCCACGGTTCCGAGCGGGCGTTACAATGAGCAGTTCTTC | CATVPSGRYNEQFF
- | TRBD1 | TRBJ2-2 | TRBV19 | TGTGCCAGTAGTATAGATTGGACAGGGAATCCCACCGGGGAGCTGTTTTTT | CASSIDWTGNPTGELFF
- | - | TRBJ1-1 | TRBV10-3 | TGTGCCATCAGTGGTGGGGGAAGTATGAACACTGAAGCTTTCTTT | CAISGGGSMNTEAFF
once | - | TRBJ2-3 | TRBV9 | TGTGCCAGCAGCGTAGATCCGGGATCCACAGATACGCAGTATTTT | CASSVDPGSTDTQYF
- | - | TRBJ2-4 | TRBV19 | TGTGCCCCGGGCGTGGACATTCAGTACTTC | CAPGVDIQYF
- | TRBD1 | TRBJ1-5 | TRBV28 | TGTGCCAGCAGTTTTGGGGACAGGGGGCAGCCCCAGCATTTT | CASSFGDRGQPQHF
- | - | TRBJ1-5 | TRBV28 | TGTGCCAGCAGCACAAATCAGCCCCAGCATTTT | CASSTNQPQHF
- | TRBD1 | TRBJ1-1 | TRBV2 | TGTGCCAGCAGCCGAGAGACAGGGACCACTGAAGCTTTCTTT | CASSRETGTTEAFF
- | - | TRBJ2-3 | TRBV11-2 | TGTGCCAGCAGCTTAGATCGCGGGAGCACAGATACGCAGTATTTT | CASSLDRGSTDTQYF
- | - | TRBJ2-5 | TRBV5-1 | TGCGCCAGCAGTTCGACGGGGAGGACCCAAGAGACCCAGTACTTC | CASSSTGRTQETQYF
- | TRBD1 | TRBJ2-5 | TRBV7-3 | TGTGCCAGCAGCCCCGGACAGGGAGGAGAGACCCAGTACTTC | CASSPGQGGETQYF
- | TRBD1 | TRBJ1-1 | TRBV19 | TGTGCCAGTACCAGACAGGGGGCGAACACTGAAGCTTTCTTT | CASTRQGANTEAFF
- | - | TRBJ2-7 | TRBV18 | TGTGCCAGCTCACCAGGCCTCTACGAGCAGTACTTC | CASSPGLYEQYF
- | - | TRBJ2-7 | TRBV27 | TGTGCCAGCAGTTCGGGGGGCGGGGACACCTACGAGCAGTACTTC | CASSSGGGDTYEQYF
- | - | TRBJ2-1 | TRBV5-1 | TGCGCCAGCAGCTTGGAGGAGCGAGGCTCCTACAATGAGCAGTTCTTC | CASSLEERGSYNEQFF
once | - | TRBJ1-5 | TRBV5-8 | TGTGCCAGCAGCTTTGACGTCAATCAGCCCCAGCATTTT | CASSFDVNQPQHF
- | - | TRBJ2-7 | TRBV7-8 | TGTGCCAGCAGCTTAGTTGGCGCTAGCCCAGGGACCGAGCAGTACTTC | CASSLVGASPGTEQYF
- | TRBD1 | TRBJ2-3 | TRBV5-6 | TGTGCCAGCAGCTTGGACAGGGGGGCAGATACGCAGTATTTT | CASSLDRGADTQYF
- | - | TRBJ2-1 | TRBV14 | TGTGCCAGCAGCTACGACCGGTTCAATGAGCAGTTCTTC | CASSYDRFNEQFF
- | - | TRBJ1-2 | TRBV4-1 | TGCGCCAGCAGCCAAGGGACTGGCAGGGGAGTTATCTATGGCTACACCTTC | CASSQGTGRGVIYGYTF
- | - | TRBJ1-2 | TRBV7-2 | TGTGCCAGCAGCTCCCCTCCCGGGGGCGGGTACTATGGCTACACCTTC | CASSSPPGGGYYGYTF
- | - | TRBJ1-2 | TRBV5-6 | TGTGCCAGCAGCGCCACCGGATTGAGTGGCTACACCTTC | CASSATGLSGYTF
- | - | TRBJ2-3 | TRBV6-1 | TGTGCCAGCACGGAGACCTACACAGATACGCAGTATTTT | CASTETYTDTQYF
- | TRBD1 | TRBJ2-1 | TRBV10-3 | TGTGCCATCAGTGAGGGACTGTCCGGGACAGGGCTACGCAATGAGCAGTTCTTC | CAISEGLSGTGLRNEQFF
- | - | TRBJ1-2 | TRBV2 | TGTGCCAGCAGTAGGGGCAGGGCCAACTATGGCTACACCTTC | CASSRGRANYGYTF
- | - | TRBJ2-5 | TRBV10-2 | TGCGCCGTAAGGGCCGGAGGGGAGACCCAGTACTTC | CAVRAGGETQYF
- | - | TRBJ1-5 | TRBV6-4 | TGTGCCAGCAGTGAGGCTGAATCTCTGCCCCAGCATTTT | CASSEAESLPQHF
- | TRBD2 | TRBJ2-1 | TRBV7-3 | TGTGCCAGCAGCTTCTCCAGCGGGAGGGGGAATGAGCAGTTCTTC | CASSFSSGRGNEQFF
- | TRBD2 | TRBJ2-7 | TRBV28 | TGTGCCAGCAGTTTAGGTGCTAGCGGGAAATTCGAGCAGTACTTC | CASSLGASGKFEQYF
- | TRBD1 | TRBJ1-1 | TRBV6-5 | TGTGCCAGCAGACTGGGACAGATCAACACTGAAGCTTTCTTT | CASRLGQINTEAFF
- | TRBD2 | TRBJ2-2 | TRBV5-5 | TGTGCCAGCAGCGTCCTTTGGAGCGGGAGTAACACCGGGGAGCTGTTTTTT | CASSVLWSGSNTGELFF
few | - | TRBJ1-5 | TRBV2 | TGTGCCAGCACCGAGGGGAAGATGCAGCCCCAGCATTTT | CASTEGKMQPQHF